Below, 30 T cell receptor beta chains from the same sample are listed, as sequenced in a study of breast tumors, draining lymph nodes, adjacent tissues. Axillary draining lymph nodes of breast cancer patients supplied the node samples. One entry per CDR3 protein results from TCRdb running MiXCR on the multiplex PCR reads. In the table there are under 350,000 distinct CDR3 sequences, around 30% of which are singletons. The sequencing input was axillary lymph node tissue. These receptors were collected from a female donor with breast cancer. Some clones in this sample may be carry-over from other donors' samples.

The chain joins TRBV20-1 to TRBJ2-7; 7 bases fit TRBD2. Trimming took 3 bases from V and 9 from J; bases not matched to a gene: 11. This CDR3 comprises 13 residues. Germline assignment: CDR1 DFQATT and CDR2 SNEGSKA (reference sequence). The CDR3 DNA follows: TGCAGTGCTAGGGGGGGGAGTGTAGCCGCGCAGTACTTC. As protein: CSARGGSVAAQYF.

Notes on this clonotype: The CDR3 does not close with the conserved phenylalanine or tryptophan, likely indicating a read error. The chain employs TRBV12-3 or TRBV12-4 and TRBJ2-2, with 14 bases identical to TRBD2. The length of the CDR3 is 15 residues. Trimming took 5 bases from V and 6 from J; bases not matched to a gene: 2. CDR3 residues: CASSRLAGGAGELFS. CDR3 in DNA: TGTGCCAGCAGTCGACTAGCGGGAGGGGCCGGGGAGCTGTTTTCT.

The rearrangement uses TRBV6-2 or TRBV6-3 and TRBJ2-7, with 7 positions matching TRBD2. The CDR3 sequence is 15 residues long. Trimming removed 2 bases from V and 7 bases from J; junction bases left unmatched: 11. In germline, CDR1 is MNHEY, CDR2 SVGEGT. The CDR3 reads CASSYSSGGAEEQYF. The CDR3 DNA is TGTGCCAGCAGTTACAGCTCGGGGGGAGCGGAAGAGCAGTACTTC.

In this sample, this clonotype turned up many times. This rearrangement joins TRBV6-4 to TRBJ2-2, with D hard to call. The CDR3 spans 11 residues. V was pared by 8 bases and J by 6 bases, with 7 bases between. Germline loops: CDR1 MRHNA, CDR2 SNTAGT. The CDR3 DNA is TGTGCCAGCCGAGGTTCCGGGGAGCTGTTTTTT. This codes for CASRGSGELFF.

This clonotype was picked up many times. The J gene is TRBJ2-7, the V gene TRBV2; D ambiguous. Trimming took off 11 bases at V and 0 bases at J, with 14 bases between the two ends. The CDR3 extends over 13 amino acids. Germline V CDR1 and CDR2: SNHLY, FYNNEI. The CDR3 nucleotides are TGTGCCTGTGTAGGGCCGAGCTCCTACGAGCAGTACTTC. Its protein is CACVGPSSYEQYF.

The chain couples TRBV18 to TRBJ2-7, with 12 bases fitting TRBD1. V trimming: 6 bases; J trimming: 4 bases; junction bases outside the gene matches: 4. Germline V gene sequence: CDR1 KGHSH, CDR2 LQKENI. This CDR3 is built from 14 residues. DNA for the CDR3: TGTGCCAGCTCGGGACAGGGGGCGAGGTACGAGCAGTACTTC. Translation: CASSGQGARYEQYF.

This clonotype was seen ten or more times. The CDR3 region has the DNA TGCAGCGCTGACAGAAGCTCCTACAATGAGCAGTTCTTC. Encoded protein: CSADRSSYNEQFF. The rearrangement joins TRBV29-1 to TRBJ2-1; perhaps TRBD1 as D (5 bases). This CDR3 region has 13 residues. The germline V gene encodes CDR1 SQVTM and CDR2 ANQGSEA. Trimming shortened V by 7 bases and J by 0 bases, and 10 bases separated the two germline ends.

The chain employs TRBV25-1 and TRBJ2-2; 10 bases align to TRBD2. V gave up 8 bases and J gave up 7 bases; unmatched junction bases: 13. The germline CDR1 and CDR2 sequences are MGHDK and SYGVNS. The length of the CDR3 is 16 residues. The CDR3 DNA reads as TGTGCCAGCTTTCGGCTAGCGGGAGCTCCCGGCGGGGAGCTGTTTTTT. It specifies CASFRLAGAPGGELFF.

Ten or more counts support this clonotype. The chain employs TRBV5-1 and TRBJ1-3; D is perhaps TRBD1 (5 bases). CDR1 and CDR2 (germline): SGHRS, YFSETQ. This CDR3 contains 15 residues. V was shortened by 0 bases and J by 6 bases, with 13 bases between the two germline ends. The CDR3 DNA reads as TGCGCCAGCAGCTTGGGATCTGGGGGAGCAAACACCATATATTTT. Encoded protein: CASSLGSGGANTIYF.

This sequence joins TRBV4-1 and TRBJ1-1; D is ambiguous. Germline CDR1 and CDR2: MGHRA and YSYEKL. There are 14 residues in the CDR3. Deletions cut 1 base from V and 0 bases from J, with 6 bases between. The CDR3 DNA sequence: TGCGCCAGCAGCCAAGGAAGATTGAACACTGAAGCTTTCTTT. Protein: CASSQGRLNTEAFF.

This chain joins TRBV15 and TRBJ1-5; D gene ambiguous. Germline assignment: CDR1 LNHNV and CDR2 YYDKDF (reference sequence). V lost 0 bases and J lost 11, with 8 bases in between. This CDR3 contains 12 residues. The CDR3 nucleotides read TGTGCCACCAGCAGAGAGGAAGAGACCCAGCATTTT. Translated: CATSREEETQHF.

The V and J genes are TRBV7-8 and TRBJ1-1, with D unresolved. The CDR3 loop spans 17 amino acids. Deletions cut 7 bases from V and 0 bases from J, with 21 bases between. Per the germline V gene, CDR1 is SGHVS and CDR2 is FQNEAQ. The CDR3 loop is CASKEAPTGYLNTEAFF. For the CDR3, the DNA is TGTGCCAGCAAAGAGGCCCCAACGGGGTACTTGAACACTGAAGCTTTCTTT.

A remark on this clonotype: This may be a read error: a much more frequent sequence differs by one nucleotide. V and J are TRBV20-1 and TRBJ2-5; D unresolved. V was shortened by 5 bases and J by 7 bases, with 20 bases between the two germline ends. The CDR3 loop spans 14 amino acids. CDR1 is DFQATT and CDR2 is SNEGSKA in the germline V gene (reference sequence). CDR3 in DNA: TGCAGTGCTTACCCACGTGCGAGTTTAGCGACCCAGTACTTC. Protein sequence: CSAYPRASLATQYF.

This clonotype has only a few counts. V usage is TRBV6-1 and J usage is TRBJ2-1; TRBD1 matches 9 bases. V lost 5 bases to trimming and J lost 5 bases; unmatched junction nucleotides: 13. Germline assignment: CDR1 MNHNS and CDR2 SASEGT. This CDR3 has 17 residues. The CDR3 spells CASSPIGGTGLNNEQFF. In DNA, the CDR3 is TGTGCCAGCAGTCCAATTGGGGGGACAGGGCTAAACAATGAGCAGTTCTTC.

Remarks on this clonotype: This may arise from a read error, as a much more abundant clone is one base away. The chain couples TRBV12-3 or TRBV12-4 to TRBJ2-7; 7 bases agree with TRBD2. CDR3 size: 13 residues. The CDR3 nucleotides read TGTGCCAGCGGTTTTTTGCGGGGGTACGAGCAGTACTTC. Amino acids: CASGFLRGYEQYF.

The sample holds many counts of this clonotype. The V and J genes are TRBV4-2 and TRBJ2-2; no reliable D call. Trimming left V 0 bases short and J 6 bases short, with 8 bases between. Germline lookup yields CDR1 LGHNA and CDR2 YNFKEQ. This CDR3 comprises 14 residues. The CDR3 sequence: CASSQDWPAGELFF. The CDR3 coding sequence is TGTGCCAGCAGCCAAGATTGGCCTGCCGGGGAGCTGTTTTTT.

In this sample, this clonotype turned up a few times. The chain is built from TRBV30 and TRBJ2-2; D is ambiguous. The germline V gene has CDR1 GTSNPN and CDR2 SVGIG (reference sequence). The CDR3 contains 12 residues. Trimming removed 0 bases at V and 6 bases at J, with 5 bases between. CDR3 loop: CAWSVHPGELFF. CDR3 bases: TGTGCCTGGAGTGTACATCCCGGGGAGCTGTTTTTT.

Comment on this clonotype: One end of the junction fails to match germline, which may point to a read error. This sequence joins TRBV5-4 and TRBJ2-5; 8 bases align to TRBD2. The CDR3 sequence is 14 residues long. Germline assignment: CDR1 SGHNT and CDR2 YYREEE (reference sequence). CDR3 sequence reads: CASSRAGAGETRYF. CDR3 nucleotide sequence: TGTGCCAGCAGCAGAGCGGGAGCGGGTGAGACCCGGTACTTC.

This clonotype was recorded many times. The chain carries TRBV7-2 and TRBJ2-5; the D is unclear. V shed 0 bases and J shed 1 base, with 9 bases lying between them. The CDR3 has 15 residues. The germline V gene has CDR1 SGHTA and CDR2 FQGNSA. In DNA form, the CDR3 reads TGTGCCAGCAGCTTAGCCCCAAGGGCCCAAGAGACCCAGTACTTC. Residues: CASSLAPRAQETQYF.

This clonotype has just a few counts. The chain combines TRBV6-5 with TRBJ2-7; D may match TRBD1 or TRBD2 (5 bases each). The V and J ends lost 7 bases and 0 bases respectively, with 16 bases between them. Germline V gene lookup returns CDR1 MNHEY and CDR2 SVGAGI. CDR3 length: 15 amino acids. CDR3 region: CASIYKRGYSYEQYF. CDR3 nucleotide sequence: TGTGCCAGCATCTATAAACGGGGCTACTCCTACGAGCAGTACTTC.

This clonotype was picked up many times. The chain links TRBV4-2 to TRBJ2-5; D may be TRBD2 (6 bases). CDR1 is LGHNA and CDR2 is YNFKEQ in the germline V gene. With 1 base removed from V and 5 bases from J, the gap between germline ends came to 11 bases. The CDR3 has 14 amino acids. CDR3 DNA: TGTGCCAGCAGCCAAGGCGGGACGGCGGAGACCCAGTACTTC. Its translation is CASSQGGTAETQYF.

About this clonotype itself: At one end the junction does not follow the germline gene, possibly because of a read error. The rearrangement links TRBV6-1 to TRBJ2-1; 9 bases align to TRBD2. Germline CDR1 MNHNS, CDR2 SASEGT. The CDR3 contains 16 residues. The CDR3 DNA reads as TGTGCCAGCAGTCAAGCGGGGCTAGCGGGGAGCAATGAGCAGTTCTTC. Encoded protein: CASSQAGLAGSNEQFF.

This clonotype was seen many times. The CDR3, as DNA: TGTGCCAGCAGCCCACCCGGGGAGCACAATGAGCAGTTCTTC. Amino acid sequence: CASSPPGEHNEQFF. The V and J genes are TRBV7-3 and TRBJ2-1; perhaps TRBD2 as D (5 bases). Germline assignment: CDR1 SGHTA and CDR2 FQGTGA. V was pared by 5 bases and J by 5 bases, with 13 bases between. The length of the CDR3 is 14 residues.

Note on this clonotype: This sequence may be a read error, since a much larger clone differs from it by one base. The chain combines TRBV20-1 with TRBJ2-5; TRBD1 matches 8 bases. The CDR3 runs 13 residues. CDR1 and CDR2 from the germline V gene are DFQATT and SNEGSKA (reference sequence). The J segment lost 4 bases and the V segment lost 7 bases, leaving 8 bases of the junction unmatched. The CDR3 region is CSVPRTGRETQYF. The CDR3 nucleotides are TGCAGTGTTCCCCGGACAGGGCGAGAGACCCAGTACTTC.

This clonotype was counted only a few times. A much larger clone differs from this one at a single base, so this may be a read error. The rearrangement joins TRBV11-2 to TRBJ2-1; D tentatively reads TRBD1 or TRBD2 (5 bases each). V gave up 4 bases and J gave up 0 bases, with 13 bases separating them. This CDR3 has 16 amino acids. The germline V gene has CDR1 SGHAT and CDR2 FQNNGV. The CDR3: CASSSRGATSYNEQFF. For the CDR3, the DNA is TGTGCCAGCAGCTCTAGAGGGGCAACCTCCTACAATGAGCAGTTCTTC.

The table lists this clonotype with a few counts. This sequence may be a read error, since a much larger clone differs from it by one base. The chain joins TRBV20-1 to TRBJ2-7; 7 nucleotides match TRBD2. This CDR3 spans 15 amino acids. The J segment lost 8 bases and the V segment lost 5 bases, leaving 18 bases of the junction unmatched. Germline assignment: CDR1 DFQATT and CDR2 SNEGSKA (reference sequence). The CDR3 sequence is CSASQTAGAPGQQYF. Written as DNA, the CDR3 is TGCAGTGCTTCGCAAACTGCGGGAGCCCCTGGGCAGCAGTACTTC.

This clonotype was seen a handful of times. This clone may be a read error of a much larger clone one base away. The rearrangement links TRBV7-8 to TRBJ2-7; a possible D gene is TRBD2 (5 bases). Per germline, CDR1 SGHVS and CDR2 FQNEAQ. This CDR3 contains 15 residues. The CDR3 bases are TGTGCCAGCAGCTCCACATTCGGACTCGCCTACGAGCAGCACTTC. Encoded protein: CASSSTFGLAYEQHF.

The table lists this clonotype with a few counts. A single base separates this from a much larger clone, so it may be a read error. This chain connects TRBV9 to TRBJ2-5, with TRBD2 matching 7 bases. CDR1 and CDR2 from the germline V gene are SGDLS and YYNGEE. The CDR3 covers 14 residues. CDR3 bases: TGTGCCAGCGCCGCATCGCCGGGGAGGGAGACCCAGTCCTTC. Its translation is CASAASPGRETQSF.

This clonotype was recorded at least ten times. The chain combines TRBV12-3 or TRBV12-4 with TRBJ2-7, with D hard to call. CDR3 length equals 14 residues. V was clipped by 6 bases and J by 0 bases, with 12 bases between them. CDR3: CASSPRAFSYEQYF. The CDR3 nucleotides are TGTGCCAGCAGCCCCCGGGCCTTCTCCTACGAGCAGTACTTC.

This clonotype was seen repeatedly, ten times or more. The chain's CDR3 is CASSEIPGANTGELFF. CDR3 bases: TGTGCCAGCAGCGAAATCCCAGGGGCGAACACCGGGGAGCTGTTTTTT. V gene TRBV9 combines with J gene TRBJ2-2, with D perhaps TRBD1 (6 bases). The CDR3 is 16 amino acids. Germline loops: CDR1 SGDLS, CDR2 YYNGEE. Trimming removed 3 bases from V and 0 bases from J, with 12 bases in between.